Below, 28 T cell receptor beta chains from the same sample are listed, as sequenced in a study of naive and memory T cell subsets (dated by TCRdb to the late 2010s). The protocol used for the library was UMI-ligation and nested PCR. Instrument on record: Illumina MiSeq. An equimolar mix of two oligonucleotides covering both TRBC1 and TRBC2 was used as the beta constant-region primer. The ligated cDNA went through four rounds of PCR with nested alpha and beta constant-region primers together with the SP2 primer. TCRdb's own reprocessing of the public reads used fastp at Q25 and MiXCR and kept productive beta chains. Each CDR3 protein gets just one entry, which takes the most common genes and DNA from the rows behind it. The table for this sample lists some 82,000 distinct CDR3 sequences; 9% to 9.5% of them were counted only once. Less than 1.5% of the sample comes from the top ten. Source material: naive CD8+ T cells from blood. The cell subset or site label here, explained by the study, means: naive T cells, CD45RA high CD27+. The origin of the receptors is a human donor in good health.

The chain couples TRBV15 to TRBJ2-1; D gene uncertain. The germline V gene encodes CDR1 LNHNV and CDR2 YYDKDF (reference sequence). This CDR3 spans 15 amino acids. With 2 bases removed from V and 0 bases from J, the gap between germline ends came to 8 bases. CDR3 loop: CATSRSQSSYNEQFF. The CDR3 nucleotides read TGTGCCACCAGCAGAAGTCAGAGCTCCTACAATGAGCAGTTCTTC.

This clonotype was counted ten times or more. This chain uses TRBV6-5 with TRBJ2-7; D remains unclear. The CDR3 runs 13 residues. In germline, CDR1 is MNHEY, CDR2 SVGAGI. V lost 6 bases and J lost 6, with 15 bases in between. The CDR3 spells CASSQAPRAEQYF. The CDR3 DNA is TGTGCCAGCAGCCAAGCCCCTAGAGCCGAGCAGTACTTC.

This clonotype has at least ten counts. The chain links TRBV27 to TRBJ2-1; no clear D gene. CDR1 is MNHEY, CDR2 SMNVEV, per germline (reference sequence). This CDR3 contains 13 residues. The V and J ends lost 1 base and 3 bases respectively, with 4 bases between them. CDR3 amino acids: CASSLYGYNEQFF. The CDR3 coding sequence is TGTGCCAGCAGTTTATATGGCTACAATGAGCAGTTCTTC.

This clonotype was seen ten or more times. The CDR3 bases are TGTGCCAGCAGCTTGACAGTTAGCACTGAAGCTTTCTTT. Protein sequence: CASSLTVSTEAFF. The gene calls are TRBV5-5 and TRBJ1-1, with D unclear. Trimming removed 1 base from V and 4 bases from J, with 8 bases in between. The germline V gene has CDR1 SGHKS and CDR2 YYEKEE (reference sequence). CDR3 length: 13 residues.

The CDR3 spells CASSVDEDLSYNEQFF. CDR3 bases: TGTGCCAGCAGCGTAGACGAGGACCTCTCCTACAATGAGCAGTTCTTC. The V gene is TRBV9, the J gene TRBJ2-1; D unresolved. Looked up from germline, CDR1 is SGDLS and CDR2 is YYNGEE. This CDR3 is built from 16 residues. V was shortened by 0 bases and J by 0 bases, with 10 bases between the two germline ends.

This clonotype appeared a few times. The chain joins TRBV29-1 to TRBJ2-1; 7 bases are a match to TRBD1. Germline V gene lookup returns CDR1 SQVTM and CDR2 ANQGSEA. The V and J ends lost 6 bases and 4 bases, in that order; junction bases with no gene match: 9. CDR3 length: 14 amino acids. This CDR3 is CSVRGYNNYNEQFF. CDR3 DNA: TGCAGCGTCAGGGGGTATAACAATTACAATGAGCAGTTCTTC.

The chain employs TRBV7-9 and TRBJ2-1, with 7 bases aligning to TRBD2. Germline trimming cut 1 base from V and 2 bases from J; bases unmatched to any gene: 5. The V gene's germline CDR1 is SEHNR and CDR2 FQNEAQ (reference sequence). The CDR3 runs to 16 residues. CDR3 coding DNA: TGTGCCAGCAGCTTAGGTACGGGAGGAACCTACAATGAGCAGTTCTTC. It is translated as CASSLGTGGTYNEQFF.

At least ten counts were recorded for this clonotype. The chain uses TRBV15 and TRBJ1-1, with D unresolved. The CDR3 length is 14 residues. V shed 3 bases and J shed 6 bases, with 14 bases lying between them. Germline values: CDR1 LNHNV, CDR2 YYDKDF (reference sequence). The chain's CDR3 is CATSREGSSAEAFF. In nucleotides, the CDR3 is TGTGCCACCAGCAGGGAGGGTTCTTCGGCTGAAGCTTTCTTT. The full variable domain, with the rest looked up from reference TRBV15 and TRBJ1-1, is DAMVIQNPRYQVTQFGKPVTLSCSQTLNHNVMYWYQQKSSQAPKLLFHYYDKDFNNEADTPDNFQSRRPNTSFCFLDIRSPGLGDTAMYLCATSREGSSAEAFFGQGTRLTVV.

This clonotype showed up just a few times. The chain links TRBV4-3 to TRBJ1-3; weak D call: TRBD1 (5 bases). CDR3 length: 16 residues. In germline, CDR1 is LGHNA, CDR2 YSLEER. Between the trimmed V and J ends, which lost 0 bases and 4 bases, there was a span of 13 bases. CDR3 in DNA: TGCGCCAGCAGCCAAGATGGGGCAGGGAGAGGAAACACCATATATTTT. It yields the protein CASSQDGAGRGNTIYF.

This clonotype was seen a single time. Since a much larger clone is just one base distant, this may be a read error. The J gene is TRBJ2-5, the V gene TRBV6-5; 7 bases match TRBD1. CDR1 is MNHEY and CDR2 is SVGAGI in the germline V gene. The junction had 16 bases not matched to a gene; V was cut back by 5 bases and J by 7 bases. The CDR3 runs 16 residues. The CDR3 region has the DNA TGTGCCAGCAGTACGCGGACAGGACCCAGCCGGGGGACCCAGTACTTC. Its protein product is CASSTRTGPSRGTQYF.

The sample holds many counts of this clonotype. The rearrangement joins TRBV20-1 to TRBJ2-7, with a possible D match to TRBD2 (6 bases). This CDR3 contains 15 residues. Germline lookup yields CDR1 DFQATT and CDR2 SNEGSKA (reference sequence). Trimming left V 5 bases short and J 2 bases short, with 19 bases between. The CDR3 here is CSALSLADIPYEQYF. CDR3 coding DNA: TGCAGTGCTCTTTCCTTAGCGGACATCCCCTACGAGCAGTACTTC.

V usage is TRBV5-4 and J usage is TRBJ2-1; 7 bases fit TRBD1. V was pared by 0 bases and J by 4 bases, with 10 bases of the junction left unmatched. There are 17 residues in the CDR3. The V gene's germline CDR1 is SGHNT and CDR2 YYREEE (reference sequence). CDR3 coding DNA: TGTGCCAGCAGCTTGGCCGAGGGGAAGGGGGCTTACAATGAGCAGTTCTTC. It specifies CASSLAEGKGAYNEQFF.

This clonotype turned up a few times. This chain uses TRBV10-3 with TRBJ2-5; 10 bases are a match to TRBD2. In germline, CDR1 is ENHRY, CDR2 SYGVKD. The CDR3 has 17 residues. The trim removed 4 bases at V and 5 bases at J, leaving 13 bases unmatched. CDR3 coding DNA: TGTGCCATCAGTGTCCTAGCGGGAGAAAAGGTTGAGGAGACCCAGTACTTC. It is translated as CAISVLAGEKVEETQYF.

A few counts support this clonotype. J is TRBJ2-7 and V is TRBV27; D is unresolved. V dropped 3 bases and J dropped 0 bases, with 6 bases sitting between them. This CDR3 comprises 13 residues. CDR1 MNHEY and CDR2 SMNVEV come from the germline V gene (reference sequence). The DNA of the CDR3 is TGTGCCAGCAGTTTTTCCAACTCCTACGAGCAGTACTTC. Translating it yields CASSFSNSYEQYF.

The chain has TRBV4-3 and TRBJ2-2, with D hard to call. The V end was cut by 5 bases, the J end by 7 bases, with 17 bases between. The CDR3 length is 15 residues. From germline, CDR1 is LGHNA and CDR2 YSLEER. As DNA, the CDR3 is TGCGCCAGCAGCAAAAGATATACGCCTATCGGGGAGCTGTTTTTT. This encodes CASSKRYTPIGELFF.

This clonotype was picked up a small number of times. The chain recombines TRBV29-1 with TRBJ1-1; D unresolved. Germline V gives CDR1 SQVTM, CDR2 ANQGSEA. Deletions cut 4 bases from V and 1 base from J, with 4 bases between. The CDR3 consists of 11 residues. CDR3 sequence reads: CSVGQNTEAFF. CDR3 sequence (DNA): TGCAGCGTTGGACAGAACACTGAAGCTTTCTTT.

This clonotype was seen a few times. The rearrangement joins TRBV20-1 to TRBJ2-1; weak D call: TRBD2 (6 bases). V lost 1 base and J lost 4, with 11 bases in between. The CDR3 extends over 14 amino acids. CDR1 and CDR2 from the germline V gene are DFQATT and SNEGSKA (reference sequence). The CDR3, as DNA: TGCAGTGCTAGAGGCGGAGGGCGGTACAATGAGCAGTTCTTC. It translates to CSARGGGRYNEQFF.

In its sample, this clonotype was seen a few times. V usage is TRBV7-9 and J usage is TRBJ2-1; possible D gene TRBD2, 7 bases. The CDR3 is 15 residues long. Per the germline V gene, CDR1 is SEHNR and CDR2 is FQNEAQ (reference sequence). Trimming pared 7 bases from V and 5 bases from J, leaving 18 bases between. CDR3 in DNA: TGTGCCAGCAAGGAGGGGGGGACCGAACACAATGAGCAGTTCTTC. This sequence encodes CASKEGGTEHNEQFF.

With regard to this clonotype: A read error may be the cause here, since a much bigger clone is one base away. The CDR3 DNA sequence: TGTGCCACCAGCAGTATCATACTAGCGGGTGAGCGGTTCTTC. Protein product: CATSSIILAGERFF. The V call is TRBV15, the J call TRBJ2-1; TRBD2 matches 9 bases. The CDR3 totals 14 residues. The germline gives CDR1 LNHNV, CDR2 YYDKDF (reference sequence).

This clonotype showed up many times. V gene TRBV27 combines with J gene TRBJ2-1, with D perhaps TRBD1 (6 bases). V was pared by 7 bases and J by 7 bases, with 14 bases between. Germline assignment: CDR1 MNHEY and CDR2 SMNVEV (reference sequence). This CDR3 has 13 amino acids. DNA for the CDR3: TGTGCCAGCAACCGAGCAGGGGAGAATGAGCAGTTCTTC. Translation gives CASNRAGENEQFF.

There are many counts of this clonotype. The chain is built from TRBV9 and TRBJ1-1; no clear D gene. The CDR3 is 13 amino acids. V was shortened by 0 bases and J by 6 bases, with 9 bases between the two germline ends. CDR1 is SGDLS and CDR2 is YYNGEE in the germline V gene. The CDR3 region has the DNA TGTGCCAGCAGCGTAGGGTCCGGGGCTGAAGCTTTCTTT. This translates into CASSVGSGAEAFF.

This clonotype was found a few times. The chain recombines TRBV28 with TRBJ2-5; 14 positions match TRBD2. The CDR3 contains 15 residues. Trimming cost V 6 bases and J 4 bases; bases outside gene matches: 4. CDR1 is MDHEN, CDR2 SYDVKM, per germline. The CDR3 sequence: CASRGTSGSGETQYF. CDR3 bases: TGTGCCAGCAGGGGGACTAGCGGGAGTGGAGAGACCCAGTACTTC. Full variable domain (rest looked up from reference TRBV28 and TRBJ2-5): DVKVTQSSRYLVKRTGEKVFLECVQDMDHENMFWYRQDPGLGLRLIYFSYDVKMKEKGDIPEGYSVSREKKERFSLILESASTNQTSMYLCASRGTSGSGETQYFGPGTRLLVL.

The rearrangement joins TRBV27 to TRBJ2-5; tentatively, D is TRBD1 (6 bases). The CDR3 contains 15 residues. The V gene lost 5 bases and the J gene lost 1 base, with 14 bases spanning the gap. The germline V gene has CDR1 MNHEY and CDR2 SMNVEV (reference sequence). The CDR3 nucleotides read TGTGCCAGCAGTCCGCACCAGGACAGCCAAGAGACCCAGTACTTC. As protein: CASSPHQDSQETQYF.

This clonotype has a count of ten or more. V is TRBV27 and J is TRBJ2-2; no reliable D call. V was trimmed by 2 bases and J by 6 bases, leaving 7 bases between them. Germline assignment: CDR1 MNHEY and CDR2 SMNVEV (reference sequence). This CDR3 region has 13 residues. Written as DNA, the CDR3 is TGTGCCAGCAGTTTACGGTCCGCCGGGGAGCTGTTTTTT. It translates to CASSLRSAGELFF.

This clonotype was seen repeatedly, ten times or more. J is TRBJ2-5 and V is TRBV6-2 or TRBV6-3; 7 nucleotides agree with TRBD1. The CDR3 has 13 amino acids. Per germline, CDR1 MNHEY and CDR2 SVGEGT. V shed 8 bases, J shed 5 bases, and the junction held 8 bases outside the gene matches. The CDR3 DNA reads as TGTGCCAGCGGATCGTTAGGGGGCGAGACCCAGTACTTC. Translating gives CASGSLGGETQYF.

This clonotype was recorded at least ten times. The chain is built from TRBV9 and TRBJ1-2, with D hard to call. The CDR3 length is 10 residues. V dropped 3 bases and J dropped 8 bases, with 5 bases sitting between them. Germline V gene sequence: CDR1 SGDLS, CDR2 YYNGEE. CDR3 sequence (DNA): TGTGCCAGCAGCGGACCCGGCTACACCTTC. Its protein is CASSGPGYTF. Variable domain in full (rest from reference TRBV9 and TRBJ1-2): DSGVTQTPKHLITATGQRVTLRCSPRSGDLSVYWYQQSLDQGLQFLIQYYNGEERAKGNILERFSAQQFPDLHSELNLSSLELGDSALYFCASSGPGYTFGSGTRLTVV.

DNA of the CDR3: TGTGCCAGCAGCCCTAGCGGGAGGGCCGGTACAGATACGCAGTATTTT. It yields the protein CASSPSGRAGTDTQYF. This chain connects TRBV9 to TRBJ2-3; 12 bases line up with TRBD2. The CDR3 totals 16 residues. CDR1 and CDR2 (germline): SGDLS, YYNGEE. With 4 bases clipped from V and 3 bases from J, the junction kept 6 bases outside the gene matches.

The sample holds many counts of this clonotype. The J gene is TRBJ1-1, the V gene TRBV5-1, with a tentative D call TRBD1 (5 bases). The CDR3 length is 14 residues. Germline V gene lookup returns CDR1 SGHRS and CDR2 YFSETQ. Between the trimmed V and J ends, which lost 1 base and 4 bases, there was a span of 11 bases. This CDR3 reads CASSLHPRGTEAFF. Written as DNA, the CDR3 is TGCGCCAGCAGCTTGCACCCTAGGGGCACTGAAGCTTTCTTT. Full variable domain (remainder filled in from reference TRBV5-1 and TRBJ1-1): KAGVTQTPRYLIKTRGQQVTLSCSPISGHRSVSWYQQTPGQGLQFLFEYFSETQRNKGNFPGRFSGRQFSNSRSEMNVSTLELGDSALYLCASSLHPRGTEAFFGQGTRLTVV.